These 8 T cell receptor beta chains were all obtained from the same sample, sequenced in a study of blood T cell repertoires in COVID-19. TCRdb keeps only in-frame clones here, not all; method: immunoSEQ multiplex PCR. The repertoire holds 110,000 or so clones, over 70% seen once, with under 2% in the top ten. Sequencing was done on a sample of peripheral blood. The receptors stem from a man aged 45 to 65 with acute or convalescent COVID-19.

The chain employs TRBV19 and TRBJ2-3; TRBD2 matches 11 bases. The CDR3 spans 16 residues. The V and J ends lost 5 bases and 2 bases, in that order; junction bases with no gene match: 6. CDR1 and CDR2 from the germline V gene are LNHDA and SQIVND (reference sequence). Here the CDR3 DNA reads TGTGCCAGTAGTTTACTAGCGGGGGCCGACACAGATACGCAGTATTTT. This encodes CASSLLAGADTDTQYF.

The chain is built from TRBV5-6 and TRBJ1-5; TRBD1 aligns across 7 bases. The germline V gene has CDR1 SGHDT and CDR2 YYEEEE. The CDR3 is made up of 14 amino acids. Germline trimming cut 3 bases from V and 4 bases from J; bases unmatched to any gene: 4. The CDR3 sequence: CASSWGTENQPQHF. CDR3 nucleotides: TGTGCCAGCAGCTGGGGGACAGAGAATCAGCCCCAGCATTTT.

This chain connects TRBV24-1 to TRBJ2-7, with D possibly matching TRBD1 (6 bases). Trimming left V 5 bases short and J 6 bases short, with 22 bases between. CDR3 length equals 16 residues. Germline CDR1 and CDR2: KGHDR and SFDVKD. The CDR3 DNA reads TGTGCCACCAGTGTTCAACACAGGGCCGGGGTTGGCGAGCAGTACGTC. Protein sequence: CATSVQHRAGVGEQYV.

The V and J genes are TRBV7-2 and TRBJ2-3, with 9 nucleotides matching TRBD2. CDR1 is SGHTA and CDR2 is FQGNSA in the germline V gene. The CDR3 loop spans 16 amino acids. V shed 3 bases and J 4 bases; nucleotides not matched to a gene: 8. The CDR3 reads CASSFGGGGGADTQYF. CDR3 in DNA: TGTGCCAGCAGCTTTGGTGGCGGGGGGGGCGCAGATACGCAGTATTTT.

The CDR3, as DNA: TGTGCCAGCACTGGGGCGGGGGATGGCTACACCTTC. This sequence encodes CASTGAGDGYTF. This chain links TRBV28 with TRBJ1-2, with D possibly matching TRBD1 (5 bases). The germline V and J ends were trimmed by 7 bases and 6 bases, with 12 bases remaining between them. CDR1 is MDHEN and CDR2 is SYDVKM in the germline V gene. This CDR3 comprises 12 residues.

The chain has TRBV3-1 (or the pseudogene TRBV3-2) and TRBJ1-2; D is possibly TRBD1 (6 bases). The CDR3 consists of 15 residues. V lost 0 bases and J lost 2, with 10 bases in between. CDR1 and CDR2 from the germline V gene are LGHDT and YNNKEL (reference sequence). The chain's CDR3 is CASSQEQGSNYGYTF. CDR3 DNA: TGTGCCAGCAGCCAAGAACAGGGTTCGAACTATGGCTACACCTTC.

This chain connects TRBV11-3 to TRBJ1-5, with D possibly TRBD1 on 5 matching bases. This CDR3 is built from 15 residues. Per germline, CDR1 SGHNT and CDR2 YENEEA. V was pared by 2 bases and J by 0 bases, with 8 bases between. CDR3 bases: TGTGCCAGCAGCTTAAAGGGGTTTAGCAATCAGCCCCAGCATTTT. It translates to CASSLKGFSNQPQHF.

The chain couples TRBV19 to TRBJ1-2; the D gene is possibly TRBD1 (6 bases). The germline gives CDR1 LNHDA, CDR2 SQIVND (reference sequence). This CDR3 region has 14 residues. Trimming shortened V by 2 bases and J by 2 bases, and 9 bases separated the two germline ends. The CDR3 DNA is TGTGCCAGTAGTATATCGGACAGAAACTATGGCTACACCTTC. Translated: CASSISDRNYGYTF.